The rows below give T cell receptor beta chains drawn from one sample of a study of CD8+ T cells in alopecia areata. Libraries were prepared by immunoSEQ multiplex PCR; TCRdb keeps only in-frame clonotypes and omits some of them. The sample has roughly 40,000 clones; more than 90% are singletons. Specimen: CD8+ T cells sorted from blood, collected at week 24, from a patient treated with tofacitinib. The receptors derive from a human donor with alopecia areata. CDR3s include the opening cysteine and the closing phenylalanine or tryptophan. The D gene is left open where the match is weak. Part of the rows lack a size; the others show once, few, many or a class for expanded clones.

d_gene,j_gene,abundance,v_gene,CDR3nt,CDR3aa
-,TRBJ2-3,-,TRBV4-2,TGTGCCAGCAGCCAAGTGTTATTCCCGAGCGGCGGGGGCCGCACAGATACGCAGTATTTT,CASSQVLFPSGGGRTDTQYF
TRBD2,TRBJ2-3,few,TRBV11-2,TGTGCCAGCAGGCGGGGGGGCACAGATACGCAGTATTTT,CASRRGGTDTQYF
-,TRBJ2-7,-,TRBV7-2,TGTGCCAGCAGCTTAGAACAGGGATCCTACGAGCAGTACTTC,CASSLEQGSYEQYF
TRBD1,TRBJ2-1,once,TRBV4-3,TGCGCCAGCAGCCAAGGGGACAGGGACACCTACAATGAGCAGTTCTTC,CASSQGDRDTYNEQFF
TRBD1,TRBJ2-1,-,TRBV6-4,TGTGCCAGCAGTGACGGGACAGGGGGCAATGAGCAGTTCTTC,CASSDGTGGNEQFF
-,TRBJ2-5,-,TRBV7-2,TGTGCCAGCAGCTTATACTCGTGGACAGCACAAGAGACCCAGTACTTC,CASSLYSWTAQETQYF
TRBD1,TRBJ2-1,-,TRBV2,TGTGCCAACACAGGGGAGCATGAGCAGTTCTTC,CANTGEHEQFF
TRBD2,TRBJ2-7,-,TRBV7-9,TGTGCCAGCAGCCGACTAGCGGACCCTCTCGAGCAGTACTTC,CASSRLADPLEQYF
-,TRBJ2-3,-,TRBV9,TGTGCCAGCAGCGTAGAGGCGGGCACAGATACGCAGTATTTT,CASSVEAGTDTQYF
-,TRBJ2-7,-,TRBV6-6,TGTGCCAGCAGCTCCCGGGGCGCCTACGAGCAGTACTTC,CASSSRGAYEQYF
-,TRBJ1-2,-,TRBV4-3,TGCGCCAGCAGCGGGCAGTGGTACTATGGCTACACCTTC,CASSGQWYYGYTF
TRBD2,TRBJ2-3,-,TRBV19,TGTGCCACCCTAGCGGGGGGCACAGATACGCAGTATTTT,CATLAGGTDTQYF
-,TRBJ2-7,-,TRBV10-3,TGTGCCATCAGTGAGGGAGGCGAGCAGTACTTC,CAISEGGEQYF
-,TRBJ2-2,-,TRBV28,TGTGCCAGCAGTTCCCTCCGGGCCGGGGAGCTGTTTTTT,CASSSLRAGELFF
-,TRBJ2-5,-,TRBV6-1,TGTGCCAGCATGGATTGGATGGGATCCGAGACCCAGTACTTC,CASMDWMGSETQYF
TRBD1,TRBJ2-7,-,TRBV27,TGTGCCAGCAGTTCTTCCGGGACAGGGGTCTACGAGCAGTACTTC,CASSSSGTGVYEQYF
-,TRBJ1-6,once,TRBV4-1,TGCGCCAGCAGCCAAGTTCTTCCAGGGGCAAATTCACCCCTCCACTTT,CASSQVLPGANSPLHF
TRBD1,TRBJ2-3,-,TRBV28,TGTGCCAGCAGTTTAAGGTCAATAGGACAGGGGGTCGTCACAGATACGCAGTATTTT,CASSLRSIGQGVVTDTQYF
TRBD2,TRBJ2-3,-,TRBV7-8,TGTGCCAGCAGCCTACGGACTAGCGGGGGGGCAGATACGCAGTATTTT,CASSLRTSGGADTQYF
-,TRBJ2-7,-,TRBV6-5,TGTGCCAGCAGTTACGGCTTGGGGCTATCTTACGAGCAGTACTTC,CASSYGLGLSYEQYF
-,TRBJ2-7,-,TRBV28,TGTGCCAGCAGTTCGACCGGCCTCTCCTACGAGCAGTACTTC,CASSSTGLSYEQYF
-,TRBJ2-7,-,TRBV7-9,TGTGCCAGCAGGGACCAGTACGAGCAGTACTTC,CASRDQYEQYF
-,TRBJ2-2,-,TRBV7-9,TGTGCCAGCAGCCTCCCTAGCGTAGGAACTTTCAACACCGGGGAGCTGTTTTTT,CASSLPSVGTFNTGELFF
TRBD1,TRBJ2-7,-,TRBV7-2,TGTGCCAGCAGCTTGGGACAGCTATCCTACGAGCAGTACTTC,CASSLGQLSYEQYF
-,TRBJ2-1,-,TRBV29-1,TGCAGCGCAGCGTGGGGGAACAATGAGCAGTTCTTC,CSAAWGNNEQFF
TRBD1,TRBJ2-1,-,TRBV7-9,TGTGCCAGCAGCTTAGCGCGACAGGGGGCCTACAATGAGCAGTTCTTC,CASSLARQGAYNEQFF
-,TRBJ2-7,once,TRBV5-6,TGTGCCAGCAGCTACTGGGGCATCTCCTACGAGCAGTACTTC,CASSYWGISYEQYF
TRBD2,TRBJ2-1,-,TRBV28,TGTGCCAGCAGTTTCAGCGGTGCCTTGGCTAGCGGCCTTAATGAGCAGTTCTTC,CASSFSGALASGLNEQFF
-,TRBJ2-1,-,TRBV9,TGTGCCAGCAACGCAGACGGGAGCTCCTACAATGAGCAGTTCTTC,CASNADGSSYNEQFF
-,TRBJ2-7,once,TRBV13,TGTGCCAGCAGCTTAATTGGCGAGCAGTACTTC,CASSLIGEQYF
-,TRBJ2-2,-,TRBV29-1,TGCAGCGTTGCGGGCGGGGGCCTTACGAACACCGGGGAGCTGTTTTTT,CSVAGGGLTNTGELFF
-,TRBJ2-1,-,TRBV7-8,TGTGCCAGCAGCTTAGTCGCACTAGCCCTCTCCTACAATGAGCAGTTCTTC,CASSLVALALSYNEQFF
-,TRBJ2-3,-,TRBV25-1,TGTGCCAGCAGTGAAGATACGCAGTATTTT,CASSEDTQYF
TRBD1,TRBJ2-7,-,TRBV29-1,TGCAGCGTGACAGGGTTCACCTACGAGCAGTACTTC,CSVTGFTYEQYF
-,TRBJ2-1,-,TRBV10-2,TGCGCCAGCACCACAATAGGAAACTACAATGAGCAGTTCTTC,CASTTIGNYNEQFF
-,TRBJ2-2,-,TRBV27,TGTGCCAGCAGTTTATCGGGGCAGGGGATCACCGGGGAGCTGTTTTTT,CASSLSGQGITGELFF
TRBD1,TRBJ1-2,-,TRBV28,TGTGCCAGCAGTCCCGACTGGACAGGGATGATTAACTATGGCTACACCTTC,CASSPDWTGMINYGYTF
-,TRBJ2-2,-,TRBV10-3,TGTGCCATCAGTGAGATGAGAACCGGGGAGCTGTTTTTT,CAISEMRTGELFF
TRBD1,TRBJ2-5,once,TRBV7-8,TGTGCCAGCAGCGCCGACTACAGGGGCCAAGAGACCCAGTACTTC,CASSADYRGQETQYF
-,TRBJ2-7,-,TRBV13,TGTGCCAGCAGCCTCTCCGGGACATTAAACGAGCAGTACTTC,CASSLSGTLNEQYF
-,TRBJ2-1,-,TRBV10-3,TGTGCCATCAGTGGGCCGGGGTACAATGAGCAGTTCTTC,CAISGPGYNEQFF